These 26 T cell receptor beta chains were all obtained from the same sample, sequenced in a study of blood T cell repertoires in COVID-19. Some clones are missing from TCRdb's copy, which holds only in-frame ones; the method was immunoSEQ multiplex PCR. The sample records 98,000 or so clones, approximately 83% being singletons. The sample consisted of peripheral blood. The receptor source for this set is a woman in her seventies with acute or convalescent COVID-19.

The chain joins TRBV19 to TRBJ2-1; 13 bases are a match to TRBD2. The V gene's germline CDR1 is LNHDA and CDR2 SQIVND (reference sequence). This CDR3 spans 15 amino acids. The V segment lost 5 bases and the J segment 8 bases; nucleotides outside the gene matches: 6. The CDR3 sequence is CASSPGTSGTYEQFF. The CDR3 DNA reads as TGTGCCAGTAGTCCTGGGACTAGCGGGACCTATGAGCAGTTCTTC.

The gene calls are TRBV2 and TRBJ2-3, with D unclear. V dropped 6 bases and J dropped 5 bases, with 6 bases sitting between them. Germline V lookup: CDR1 SNHLY, CDR2 FYNNEI. This CDR3 contains 11 residues. CDR3: CASSPEDTQYF. The CDR3 DNA sequence: TGTGCCAGCAGCCCAGAAGATACGCAGTATTTT.

This chain links TRBV6-6 with TRBJ1-1, with 9 bases matching TRBD1. Germline trimming cut 4 bases from V and 2 bases from J; bases unmatched to any gene: 8. This CDR3 has 16 amino acids. The V gene's germline CDR1 is MNHNY and CDR2 SVGAGI (reference sequence). The DNA for the CDR3 is TGTGCCAGCAGTTCGTCGACAGGGGGGGCTAACACTGAAGCTTTCTTT. Its translation is CASSSSTGGANTEAFF.

The chain is built from TRBV9 and TRBJ2-2, with D maybe TRBD1 (7 bases). The CDR3 totals 15 residues. The V end was cut by 0 bases, the J end by 5 bases, with 11 bases between. The germline CDR1 and CDR2 sequences are SGDLS and YYNGEE. CDR3 coding DNA: TGTGCCAGCAGCGTAGTCGCAGGGGGGACCGGGGAGCTGTTTTTT. Translated: CASSVVAGGTGELFF.

This clone has a handful of counts. The J gene is TRBJ2-5, the V gene TRBV19, with 12 bases aligning to TRBD2. V dropped 5 bases and J dropped 5; count of bases not matched to a gene: 6. CDR3 length: 15 amino acids. Looked up from germline, CDR1 is LNHDA and CDR2 is SQIVND (reference sequence). The CDR3 loop reads CASSPLAGGLETQYF. CDR3 nucleotides: TGTGCCAGTAGTCCGCTAGCGGGAGGGCTGGAGACCCAGTACTTC. The complete variable domain, with remaining parts taken from reference TRBV19 and TRBJ2-5, reads DGGITQSPKYLFRKEGQNVTLSCEQNLNHDAMYWYRQDPGQGLRLIYYSQIVNDFQKGDIAEGYSVSREKKESFPLTVTSAQKNPTAFYLCASSPLAGGLETQYFGPGTRLLVL.

In its sample, this clone was seen once. The chain employs TRBV7-2 and TRBJ1-2, with TRBD1 identical over 9 bases. The germline CDR1 and CDR2 sequences are SGHTA and FQGNSA. The CDR3 sequence is 16 residues long. V gave up 4 bases and J gave up 5 bases; unmatched junction bases: 11. In DNA form, the CDR3 reads TGTGCCAGCAGCTCGTTTGGGGGACAGGGAGCGTATGGCTACACCTTC. As protein: CASSSFGGQGAYGYTF.

The rearrangement links TRBV2 to TRBJ2-1; D is uncertain. From germline, CDR1 is SNHLY and CDR2 FYNNEI. Deletions cut 8 bases from V and 3 bases from J, with 11 bases between. CDR3 length equals 13 residues. The CDR3 region is CASCDRYYNEQFF. CDR3 coding DNA: TGTGCCAGCTGCGATAGATACTACAATGAGCAGTTCTTC. The variable domain in full, completed from reference TRBV2 and TRBJ2-1, reads EPEVTQTPSHQVTQMGQEVILRCVPISNHLYFYWYRQILGQKVEFLVSFYNNEISEKSEIFDDQFSVERPDGSNFTLKIRSTKLEDSAMYFCASCDRYYNEQFFGPGTRLTVL.

In DNA form, the CDR3 reads TGCGCCAGCAGCTACCTACGGGGGGGCAAAGAGACCCAGTACTTC. Translating gives CASSYLRGGKETQYF. The V and J genes are TRBV5-1 and TRBJ2-5; 8 bases line up with TRBD2. V lost 3 bases to trimming and J lost 3 bases; unmatched junction nucleotides: 7. The CDR3 is 15 amino acids. The V gene's germline CDR1 is SGHRS and CDR2 YFSETQ.

V usage is TRBV11-2 and J usage is TRBJ1-2; D possibly corresponds to TRBD1 (5 bases). The V gene's germline CDR1 is SGHAT and CDR2 FQNNGV. This CDR3 is 14 amino acids long. Trimming shortened V by 5 bases and J by 4 bases, and 14 bases separated the two germline ends. CDR3 region: CASSLMDKSYGYTF. The CDR3 nucleotides are TGTGCCAGCAGCCTCATGGACAAATCCTATGGCTACACCTTC.

The CDR3 bases are TGTGCCAGCAGTTACTTGGCTGAGGGCGCCTACAATGAGCAGTTCTTC. Translating it yields CASSYLAEGAYNEQFF. V and J are TRBV6-2 or TRBV6-3 and TRBJ2-1; TRBD2 is a possible D gene (5 bases). This CDR3 comprises 16 residues. Germline CDR1 is MNHEY and CDR2 is SVGEGT. Trimming removed 1 base at V and 2 bases at J, with 12 bases between.

A word on this clone: The junction departs from the called germline gene at one end, perhaps through a read error. The sample contains more than one DNA sequence encoding this CDR3. The CDR3 DNA follows: TGCGCCAGTAGTATGCGACAGGGTTTCGGAGAGACCCAGTACTTC. Translated: CASSMRQGFGETQYF. This chain links TRBV19 with TRBJ2-5; 7 bases line up with TRBD1. Germline V gives CDR1 LNHDA, CDR2 SQIVND (reference sequence). This CDR3 region has 15 residues.

The genes are TRBV7-9 and TRBJ1-2; 8 nucleotides match TRBD1. Germline V gene lookup returns CDR1 SEHNR and CDR2 FQNEAQ (reference sequence). The CDR3 runs to 14 residues. The V gene end was trimmed by 1 base and the J gene end by 5 bases; junction bases not matched to a gene: 3. CDR3 nucleotide sequence: TGTGCCAGCAGCTTAGGACAGGGGAAATATGGCTACACCTTC. It yields the protein CASSLGQGKYGYTF.

The rearrangement uses TRBV3-1 (or the pseudogene TRBV3-2) and TRBJ1-6; D remains ambiguous. V lost 0 bases to trimming and J lost 10 bases, with 10 bases between them. The length of the CDR3 is 14 residues. CDR1 is LGHDT and CDR2 is YNNKEL in the germline V gene (reference sequence). The CDR3 DNA follows: TGTGCCAGCAGCCAAGAAGGAGAAAGATCACCCCTCCACTTT. It is translated as CASSQEGERSPLHF.

The V gene is TRBV10-1, the J gene TRBJ2-2; a possible D gene is TRBD1 (6 bases). In germline, CDR1 is WNHNN, CDR2 SYGVQD (reference sequence). This CDR3 is built from 15 residues. Between the trimmed V and J ends, which lost 6 bases and 5 bases, there was a span of 16 bases. The CDR3 DNA reads TGCGCCAGCAGCGGGGCACAGGGTCCGACCGGGGAGCTGTTTTTT. As protein: CASSGAQGPTGELFF.

CDR3 coding DNA: TGTGCCAGCAGCCCGGGACTAGCGGGGGGGCCCCGCCGTCCCGGGGAGCTGTTTTTT. Translated: CASSPGLAGGPRRPGELFF. J is TRBJ2-2 and V is TRBV13; 16 bases map to TRBD2. CDR1 and CDR2 (germline): PRHDT, FYEKMQ (reference sequence). The J segment lost 6 bases and the V segment lost 5 bases, leaving 12 bases of the junction unmatched. The CDR3 length is 19 residues.

This chain joins TRBV5-6 and TRBJ1-1, with unresolved D. The CDR3 extends over 13 amino acids. Germline CDR1 is SGHDT and CDR2 is YYEEEE. Trimming stripped 1 base from V and 3 bases from J, with 7 bases between. CDR3: CASSLWEDTEAFF. CDR3 DNA: TGTGCCAGCAGCTTGTGGGAGGACACTGAAGCTTTCTTT.

This chain connects TRBV5-4 to TRBJ2-5; tentative D call: TRBD1 (6 bases). The germline V gene encodes CDR1 SGHNT and CDR2 YYREEE (reference sequence). CDR3 size: 13 residues. Trimming removed 1 base from V and 10 bases from J, with 14 bases in between. In DNA, the CDR3 is TGTGCCAGCAGCTTGCAGGGGAGATCGGGCCAGTACTTC. Amino acid sequence: CASSLQGRSGQYF.

The chain has TRBV5-1 and TRBJ1-2; TRBD1 agrees at 9 bases. V was pared by 4 bases and J by 6 bases, with 13 bases of the junction left unmatched. The germline V gene has CDR1 SGHRS and CDR2 YFSETQ. The CDR3 runs 16 residues. The CDR3 DNA reads as TGCGCCAGCAGCAACTGGGACAGGGTCATAATAGATGGCTACACCTTC. It translates to CASSNWDRVIIDGYTF. Looking up the rest from reference TRBV5-1 and TRBJ1-2 gives the full variable domain: KAGVTQTPRYLIKTRGQQVTLSCSPISGHRSVSWYQQTPGQGLQFLFEYFSETQRNKGNFPGRFSGRQFSNSRSEMNVSTLELGDSALYLCASSNWDRVIIDGYTFGSGTRLTVV.

This clone was counted a few times. The chain uses TRBV9 and TRBJ1-6; D uncertain. There are 16 residues in the CDR3. Germline assignment: CDR1 SGDLS and CDR2 YYNGEE. V dropped 3 bases and J dropped 9 bases, with 19 bases sitting between them. The CDR3 loop is CASSETAVHRGSPLHF. The CDR3 DNA sequence: TGTGCCAGCAGCGAAACAGCGGTTCACCGCGGTTCACCCCTCCACTTT.

This clone was observed a single time. The chain employs TRBV28 and TRBJ2-7; 8 bases align to TRBD1. The germline gives CDR1 MDHEN, CDR2 SYDVKM. V dropped 6 bases and J dropped 1; count of bases not matched to a gene: 8. The CDR3 has 15 residues. The CDR3 loop is CASRPDRGLSYEQYF. As DNA, the CDR3 is TGTGCCAGCAGACCCGACAGGGGCCTGTCCTACGAGCAGTACTTC.

The rearrangement links TRBV2 to TRBJ1-2, with TRBD1 matching 8 bases. The junction had 5 bases not matched to a gene; V was cut back by 7 bases and J by 7 bases. Germline assignment: CDR1 SNHLY and CDR2 FYNNEI. This CDR3 has 12 residues. DNA of the CDR3: TGTGCCAGCACAGGGACAGGCTCTGGCTACACCTTC. Protein product: CASTGTGSGYTF.

The chain has TRBV11-2 and TRBJ2-7; TRBD1 aligns across 8 bases. V lost 3 bases to trimming and J lost 2 bases; unmatched junction nucleotides: 9. CDR3 size: 16 residues. Looked up from germline, CDR1 is SGHAT and CDR2 is FQNNGV. CDR3 nucleotides: TGTGCCAGCAGCTTCGGGACGCAGACAGGGGCCTACGAGCAGTACGTC. This sequence encodes CASSFGTQTGAYEQYV.

The chain employs TRBV11-1 and TRBJ2-5; D is unresolved. This CDR3 region has 12 residues. V shed 3 bases and J shed 4 bases, with 6 bases lying between them. CDR1 is SGHAT and CDR2 is FQDESV in the germline V gene (reference sequence). CDR3 in DNA: TGTGCCAGCAGCTTTTTCGGAGAGACCCAGTACTTC. Encoded protein: CASSFFGETQYF.

The chain employs TRBV27 and TRBJ2-5; 8 bases map to TRBD2. CDR3 size: 18 residues. J lost 3 bases, V lost 4 bases, and 16 bases had no gene match. Germline assignment: CDR1 MNHEY and CDR2 SMNVEV (reference sequence). CDR3 residues: CASSSLRPQGAGEETQYF. The DNA for the CDR3 is TGTGCCAGCAGTTCCCTCAGGCCGCAAGGAGCGGGGGAAGAGACCCAGTACTTC.

The chain couples TRBV4-2 to TRBJ1-3; 7 nucleotides agree with TRBD1. J gave up 4 bases and V 8 bases, and 11 bases lay outside the gene matches. Germline V gene lookup returns CDR1 LGHNA and CDR2 YNFKEQ. The CDR3 is made up of 15 amino acids. The CDR3 reads CASRPQGSAGNTIYF. The CDR3 DNA sequence: TGTGCCAGCCGGCCACAGGGGTCGGCAGGAAACACCATATATTTT.

The chain links TRBV7-9 to TRBJ1-2; D unresolved. Germline V gene data show CDR1 as SEHNR and CDR2 as FQNEAQ (reference sequence). CDR3 length: 14 amino acids. V was cut by 1 base and J by 6 bases, with 12 bases left in between. In DNA form, the CDR3 reads TGTGCCAGCAGCTTAGGCAACCCAGGCGATGGCTACACCTTC. Its protein product is CASSLGNPGDGYTF. Filled out from reference TRBV7-9 and TRBJ1-2, the complete variable domain reads DTGVSQNPRHKITKRGQNVTFRCDPISEHNRLYWYRQTLGQGPEFLTYFQNEAQLEKSRLLSDRFSAERPKGSFSTLEIQRTEQGDSAMYLCASSLGNPGDGYTFGSGTRLTVV.